Listed below are T cell receptor beta chains from one sample, sequenced in a study of molecular identifiers for immune sequencing clone quantification. TCRdb independently ran MiXCR on the PCR reads; one entry per CDR3 protein. This repertoire shows roughly 320,000 distinct CDR3 sequences, about a fifth found once; its top ten account for 0.75% to 0.85%. The sequenced sample consisted of naive CD8+ T cells from blood, with Jurkat cell RNA spiked in. These receptors were taken from a human donor in good health. Some libraries in this study had Jurkat cell RNA spiked in. The CDR3 runs from the conserved cysteine through the conserved F or W. The D gene is left open where the match is weak. Not all rows give a size; the values are once, few, many and, for expanded clones, a class.

V gene	J gene	D gene	clone size	CDR3 protein	CDR3 DNA
TRBV20-1	TRBJ2-2	NA	NA	CSARDQGGELFF	TGCAGTGCTAGAGATCAAGGCGGGGAGCTGTTTTTT
TRBV5-1	TRBJ2-7	TRBD1	many	CASSPDRAIAYEQYF	TGCGCCAGCAGCCCGGACAGGGCCATTGCCTACGAGCAGTACTTC
TRBV4-3	TRBJ2-5	NA	many	CASSQDRGAVETQYF	TGCGCCAGCAGCCAAGATAGAGGGGCGGTGGAGACCCAGTACTTC
TRBV4-2	TRBJ2-3	NA	many	CASSQEILYTQYF	TGTGCCAGCAGCCAAGAAATCCTGTATACGCAGTATTTT
TRBV15	TRBJ2-6	TRBD2	many	CATARTSGFSSGANVLTF	TGTGCCACCGCCCGGACTAGCGGGTTTAGCTCTGGGGCCAACGTCCTGACTTTC
TRBV27	TRBJ2-7	NA	NA	CASTFGHEQYF	TGTGCCAGCACCTTTGGCCACGAGCAGTACTTC
TRBV19	TRBJ2-7	TRBD1	few	CASSLGTGFYEQYF	TGTGCCAGTAGCCTAGGGACAGGCTTCTACGAGCAGTACTTC
TRBV27	TRBJ2-1	NA	NA	CASAPGRSHSYNEQFF	TGTGCCAGCGCCCCGGGGCGAAGCCACTCCTACAATGAGCAGTTCTTC
TRBV9	TRBJ2-7	NA	many	CASSGPPAYEQYF	TGTGCCAGCAGCGGCCCTCCAGCCTACGAGCAGTACTTC
TRBV7-9	TRBJ2-2	NA	few	CASSLITNTGELFF	TGTGCCAGCAGCTTAATCACGAACACCGGGGAGCTGTTTTTT
TRBV2	TRBJ2-7	NA	many	CASSEALLPRRGYEQYF	TGTGCCAGCAGTGAAGCGCTTCTACCACGGAGGGGCTACGAGCAGTACTTC
TRBV4-3	TRBJ2-1	TRBD2	many	CASSQGSGTSGNEQFF	TGCGCCAGCAGCCAAGGATCCGGGACTAGCGGCAATGAGCAGTTCTTC
TRBV13	TRBJ1-6	NA	many	CASSFRGGNSPLHF	TGTGCCAGCAGCTTCCGGGGTGGTAATTCACCCCTCCACTTT
TRBV19	TRBJ1-2	TRBD1	many	CASTLGGGYGYTF	TGTGCCAGTACCCTAGGGGGCGGCTATGGCTACACCTTC
TRBV20-1	TRBJ2-7	NA	many	CSARALPDQFVYEQYF	TGCAGTGCTAGAGCCCTGCCGGACCAATTTGTCTACGAGCAGTACTTC
TRBV5-4	TRBJ1-4	TRBD1	many	CAISYRGFEKLFF	TGTGCCATCTCATACAGGGGTTTTGAAAAACTGTTTTTT
TRBV4-3	TRBJ2-1	TRBD2	NA	CASSQDRGGLLEQFF	TGCGCCAGCAGCCAAGATCGGGGGGGGCTACTGGAGCAGTTCTTC
TRBV27	TRBJ1-1	NA	many	CASSLGGINTEAFF	TGTGCCAGCAGTTTAGGAGGGATCAACACTGAAGCTTTCTTT
TRBV5-1	TRBJ2-3	TRBD2	many	CASKLAGGADTQYF	TGCGCCAGCAAACTAGCGGGGGGAGCAGATACGCAGTATTTT
TRBV27	TRBJ2-7	NA	NA	CASSEYPRTSYEQYF	TGTGCCAGCAGTGAATATCCTCGGACCTCCTACGAGCAGTACTTC
TRBV4-3	TRBJ1-1	NA	many	CASSQGTGLMNTEAFF	TGCGCCAGCAGCCAAGGGACGGGCCTCATGAACACTGAAGCTTTCTTT
TRBV19	TRBJ2-7	TRBD2	few	CASSIAAGGTEQYF	TGTGCCAGTAGTATCGCAGCGGGGGGTACTGAGCAGTACTTC
TRBV7-6	TRBJ2-2	NA	NA	CASSLARADGELFF	TGTGCCAGCAGCTTAGCCAGGGCCGACGGGGAGCTGTTTTTT
TRBV11-2	TRBJ2-4	NA	few	CASSLVHGAKNIQYF	TGTGCCAGCAGCTTAGTCCATGGGGCCAAAAACATTCAGTACTTC
TRBV5-6	TRBJ1-5	NA	many	CASSWSGVSGVALSQPQHF	TGTGCCAGCAGCTGGAGTGGGGTTTCAGGGGTAGCCCTAAGCCAGCCCCAGCATTTT
TRBV20-1	TRBJ2-7	NA	few	CSASLQLTPEQYF	TGCAGTGCTAGTCTCCAACTGACGCCCGAGCAGTACTTC
TRBV7-8	TRBJ2-5	NA	many	CASSLLAIVETQYF	TGTGCCAGCAGCTTACTGGCAATCGTTGAGACCCAGTACTTC
TRBV9	TRBJ2-7	NA	many	CASGPARTGYAQYF	TGTGCCAGCGGCCCAGCGAGGACTGGATACGCGCAGTACTTC
TRBV6-2/TRBV6-3	TRBJ1-1	TRBD1	many	CASSPGQGAYTEAFF	TGTGCCAGCAGTCCGGGACAGGGGGCATACACTGAAGCTTTCTTT
TRBV4-1	TRBJ2-7	NA	NA	CASSQDIGAPYEQYF	TGCGCCAGCAGCCAAGATATAGGGGCGCCCTACGAGCAGTACTTC
TRBV7-2	TRBJ2-3	TRBD2	many	CASSLIAGGPADTQYF	TGTGCCAGCAGCTTAATTGCGGGGGGGCCTGCAGATACGCAGTATTTT
TRBV7-9	TRBJ2-7	TRBD2	many	CASSQVTSGVLYEQYF	TGTGCCAGCAGCCAAGTCACTAGCGGGGTTTTATACGAGCAGTACTTC
TRBV12-3/TRBV12-4	TRBJ1-2	TRBD1	many	CASSLSGQGGNGYTF	TGTGCCAGCAGCCTCTCGGGACAGGGGGGGAATGGCTACACCTTC
TRBV14	TRBJ2-7	NA	NA	CASSLGQASYEQYF	TGTGCCAGCAGCCTAGGGCAGGCCTCCTACGAGCAGTACTTC
TRBV7-9	TRBJ2-7	TRBD1	NA	CASGGQGPYEQYF	TGTGCCAGCGGGGGACAGGGTCCCTACGAGCAGTACTTC
TRBV7-9	TRBJ2-3	NA	many	CASSLLRQFTDTQYF	TGTGCCAGCAGCTTATTACGGCAGTTCACAGATACGCAGTATTTT
TRBV20-1	TRBJ2-4	NA	many	CSAQDFSNIQYF	TGCAGTGCTCAGGACTTTTCTAACATTCAGTACTTC
TRBV7-8	TRBJ2-7	NA	many	CASSLDEGKSSYEQYF	TGTGCCAGCAGCTTAGATGAGGGGAAAAGCTCCTACGAGCAGTACTTC
TRBV7-9	TRBJ2-7	NA	many	CATGRTYEQYF	TGTGCCACGGGCAGAACCTACGAGCAGTACTTC
TRBV6-2/TRBV6-3	TRBJ1-5	NA	many	CASSYRYSNQPQHF	TGTGCCAGCAGTTACAGATATAGCAATCAGCCCCAGCATTTT
TRBV4-3	TRBJ2-3	TRBD1	many	CASSQDLRTGATDTQYF	TGCGCCAGCAGCCAAGATCTAAGGACAGGGGCAACAGATACGCAGTATTTT
TRBV9	TRBJ1-4	NA	many	CASSVGSANEKLFF	TGTGCCAGCAGCGTAGGGTCTGCTAATGAAAAACTGTTTTTT
TRBV12-3/TRBV12-4	TRBJ1-1	NA	few	CASCSKVGTEAFF	TGTGCCAGCTGTTCGAAGGTGGGCACTGAAGCTTTCTTT
TRBV7-9	TRBJ2-5	NA	many	CASSSSTGQETQYF	TGTGCCAGCAGCTCATCGACAGGACAAGAGACCCAGTACTTC
TRBV7-9	TRBJ1-1	NA	many	CASTTGGTEAFF	TGTGCCAGCACCACAGGCGGGACTGAAGCTTTCTTT
TRBV20-1	TRBJ2-3	TRBD2	many	CSASSLDLAGPSTDTQYF	TGCAGTGCTAGCTCTTTAGATCTAGCGGGCCCTAGCACAGATACGCAGTATTTT
TRBV27	TRBJ2-7	TRBD2	NA	CVSSSASGYEQYF	TGTGTCAGCAGTTCGGCTAGCGGGTACGAGCAGTACTTC
TRBV13	TRBJ2-2	NA	many	CASSPQGIGTGELFF	TGTGCCAGCAGCCCGCAGGGGATAGGCACCGGGGAGCTGTTTTTT
TRBV4-1	TRBJ2-3	NA	many	CASSPSDAPRTDTQYF	TGCGCCAGCAGCCCCTCGGATGCCCCGCGGACAGATACGCAGTATTTT
TRBV7-2	TRBJ1-4	NA	many	CASSLDPVVAAETNEKLFF	TGTGCCAGCAGCTTAGATCCGGTCGTGGCAGCGGAAACTAATGAAAAACTGTTTTTT
TRBV5-4	TRBJ1-1	TRBD1	many	CASSYRTGGAGEAFF	TGTGCCAGCAGCTATCGGACAGGGGGCGCGGGTGAAGCTTTCTTT
TRBV30	TRBJ2-1	NA	NA	CAWISRDGFYNEQLF	TGTGCCTGGATTTCGCGGGACGGATTCTACAATGAGCAGCTCTTC
TRBV4-1	TRBJ1-5	NA	many	CASSRLQGNNQPQHF	TGCGCCAGCAGCCGGTTACAGGGTAACAATCAGCCCCAGCATTTT
TRBV5-1	TRBJ2-1	TRBD1	many	CASSSGTGAYNEQFF	TGCGCCAGCAGCTCTGGGACAGGGGCCTACAATGAGCAGTTCTTC